These 20 T cell receptor beta chains originate from one sample sequenced in a study of brain T cells in children with intractable seizures. Data came from immunoSEQ multiplex PCR; TCRdb stores just in-frame clones and leaves some out. This sample has roughly 120,000 clones, with roughly 94% found just once. The input for sequencing was peripheral blood, taken at surgery. The receptors here all came from a boy under two years old with hemimegalencephaly and intractable seizures.

The chain combines TRBV7-9 with TRBJ2-1; 10 positions agree with TRBD2. Germline V gene lookup returns CDR1 SEHNR and CDR2 FQNEAQ (reference sequence). The CDR3 sequence is 17 residues long. V lost 1 base and J lost 3; bases outside the gene matches: 6. As DNA, the CDR3 is TGTGCCAGCAGCTTAGGGGGCCTAGCGGGAGTCTACAATGAGCAGTTCTTC. Translated: CASSLGGLAGVYNEQFF.

The V and J genes are TRBV6-1 and TRBJ2-5; 7 nucleotides align to TRBD2. Germline V CDR1 and CDR2: MNHNS, SASEGT. This CDR3 is 16 amino acids long. After removal of 0 bases from V and 5 bases from J, the junction contained 9 bases not matched to a gene. CDR3 DNA: TGTGCCAGCAGTGAAGCGAGGACTAGGCTCGGGGAGACCCAGTACTTC. This sequence encodes CASSEARTRLGETQYF.

This clone has only one observation. V and J are TRBV27 and TRBJ2-6, with 13 bases lining up with TRBD2. This CDR3 contains 22 residues. Germline V gene sequence: CDR1 MNHEY, CDR2 SMNVEV (reference sequence). Losses at the gene ends were 6 bases for V and 2 bases for J; bases not matched to a gene: 19. CDR3 amino acids: CASSFRRTSGRALSAGANVLTF. The DNA for the CDR3 is TGTGCCAGCAGCTTTCGTCGAACTAGCGGGAGGGCCTTATCGGCTGGGGCCAACGTCCTGACTTTC.

The gene calls are TRBV4-3 and TRBJ2-3; D could derive from TRBD1 or TRBD2 (6 bases each). V was clipped by 1 base and J by 0 bases, with 8 bases between them. Per the germline V gene, CDR1 is LGHNA and CDR2 is YSLEER. This CDR3 region has 15 residues. CDR3 sequence (DNA): TGCGCCAGCAGCCAAGGGGGGGCTAGCACAGATACGCAGTATTTT. This gives the protein CASSQGGASTDTQYF.

The chain couples TRBV7-9 to TRBJ2-7; 12 nucleotides line up with TRBD1. V lost 5 bases to trimming and J lost 7 bases; unmatched junction nucleotides: 21. From germline, CDR1 is SEHNR and CDR2 FQNEAQ (reference sequence). This CDR3 spans 19 amino acids. DNA for the CDR3: TGTGCCAGCAGCCCCCCCGAAAGGGACAGGGGGCTCGCACCGGGGGAGCAGTACTTC. Translated: CASSPPERDRGLAPGEQYF.

The chain has TRBV21-1 and TRBJ1-2; TRBD1, the table's D call, was not compared with the DNA. TRBV21-1 is classified as a pseudogene. This CDR3 has 14 amino acids. CDR3 bases: TGTGCCAGCAGCAACCAAGGGGAACTTAGGGGCTACACCTTC. Protein: CASSNQGELRGYTF.

This chain uses TRBV7-3 with TRBJ2-1; no reliable D call. This CDR3 has 14 residues. Germline lookup yields CDR1 SGHTA and CDR2 FQGTGA. The V end lost 5 bases, the J end lost 9 bases, and 17 bases lay between the germline ends. The CDR3 DNA reads TGTGCCAGCAGCCCCACCCCTAAAAAGAGTGAGCAGTTCTTC. The encoded protein is CASSPTPKKSEQFF.

This rearrangement joins TRBV7-9 to TRBJ1-4; the match to TRBD1 covers 9 bases. After removal of 3 bases from V and 17 bases from J, the junction contained 19 bases not matched to a gene. The CDR3 runs 16 residues. The germline CDR1 and CDR2 sequences are SEHNR and FQNEAQ (reference sequence). CDR3 sequence: CASSFWDREEGRGQFF. CDR3 bases: TGTGCCAGCAGCTTCTGGGACAGGGAAGAGGGAAGAGGGCAATTTTTT.

The CDR3 sequence is CASSFPGNEQFF. The DNA for the CDR3 is TGTGCCAGCAGTTTTCCCGGGAATGAGCAGTTCTTC. V and J are TRBV27 and TRBJ2-1, with D unclear. The V end was cut by 3 bases, the J end by 7 bases, with 7 bases between. Germline loops: CDR1 MNHEY, CDR2 SMNVEV (reference sequence). The CDR3 spans 12 residues.

The chain links TRBV5-1 to TRBJ2-3; 13 bases align to TRBD2. Germline CDR1 reads SGHRS; CDR2 reads YFSETQ. V shed 1 base and J 2 bases; nucleotides not matched to a gene: 4. The CDR3 totals 17 residues. DNA of the CDR3: TGCGCCAGCAGCTTGAGGGGGACTAGCGGGACCACAGATACGCAGTATTTT. This encodes CASSLRGTSGTTDTQYF. Full variable domain (rest looked up from reference TRBV5-1 and TRBJ2-3): KAGVTQTPRYLIKTRGQQVTLSCSPISGHRSVSWYQQTPGQGLQFLFEYFSETQRNKGNFPGRFSGRQFSNSRSEMNVSTLELGDSALYLCASSLRGTSGTTDTQYFGPGTRLTVL.

This rearrangement joins TRBV19 to TRBJ1-1; tentative D call: TRBD1 (6 bases). CDR1 and CDR2 from the germline V gene are LNHDA and SQIVND (reference sequence). This CDR3 is built from 14 residues. The ends were cut back, 3 bases at V and 5 bases at J, with 13 bases in the middle. CDR3 in DNA: TGTGCCAGTAGTATGACAGGAGGTATGACTGAAGCTTTCTTT. This codes for CASSMTGGMTEAFF.

This chain links TRBV6-2 or TRBV6-3 with TRBJ2-1; TRBD2 matches 15 bases. J lost 10 bases, V lost 2 bases, and 12 bases had no gene match. Looked up from germline, CDR1 is MNHEY and CDR2 is SVGEGT. There are 18 residues in the CDR3. CDR3 in amino acids: CASSYRTQGLAGGSEQFF. In DNA, the CDR3 is TGTGCCAGCAGTTACCGCACACAGGGACTAGCGGGAGGTAGCGAGCAGTTCTTC.

The chain couples TRBV28 to TRBJ1-2; D is perhaps TRBD1 (5 bases). With 7 bases removed from V and 4 bases from J, the gap between germline ends came to 13 bases. Germline V gene data show CDR1 as MDHEN and CDR2 as SYDVKM. The CDR3 covers 13 residues. The CDR3 DNA reads TGTGCCAGCACTGGGGGTAGATTCTATGGCTACACCTTC. This translates into CASTGGRFYGYTF.

The gene calls are TRBV30 and TRBJ1-1; weak D call: TRBD1 (6 bases). The CDR3 is 13 residues long. Germline V gene sequence: CDR1 GTSNPN, CDR2 SVGIG (reference sequence). The CDR3, as DNA: TGTGGGGGGGACATGGGGCTAAACACTGAAGCTTTCTTT. Protein: CGGDMGLNTEAFF.

V and J are TRBV27 and TRBJ1-1; the match to TRBD1 covers 9 bases. Germline V gene lookup returns CDR1 MNHEY and CDR2 SMNVEV (reference sequence). J lost 0 bases, V lost 4 bases, and 0 bases had no gene match. This CDR3 spans 14 amino acids. The CDR3 region has the DNA TGTGCCAGCAGTTGGGACAGGGTGAACACTGAAGCTTTCTTT. This sequence encodes CASSWDRVNTEAFF.

The J gene is TRBJ2-4, the V gene TRBV7-9; D is uncertain. This CDR3 comprises 14 residues. The V gene's germline CDR1 is SEHNR and CDR2 FQNEAQ (reference sequence). Trimming pared 3 bases from V and 1 base from J, leaving 7 bases between. CDR3 bases: TGTGCCAGCAGCTTTCCCCTCGCCAAAAACATTCAGTACTTC. It yields the protein CASSFPLAKNIQYF.

The V and J genes are TRBV6-5 and TRBJ1-2; 10 nucleotides line up with TRBD1. The CDR3 runs 14 residues. J lost 7 bases, V lost 6 bases, and 8 bases had no gene match. Germline V gene lookup returns CDR1 MNHEY and CDR2 SVGAGI. CDR3: CASRGTGESSGYTF. The CDR3, as DNA: TGTGCCAGCAGAGGGACAGGGGAATCGAGTGGCTACACCTTC.

The V call is TRBV4-1, the J call TRBJ2-7; tentatively, D is TRBD1 or TRBD2 (6 bases each). V was pared by 1 base and J by 4 bases, with 17 bases between. Germline V gene lookup returns CDR1 MGHRA and CDR2 YSYEKL. The CDR3 sequence is 16 residues long. CDR3 amino acids: CASSQVGGRGSYEQYF. The CDR3 coding sequence is TGCGCCAGCAGCCAAGTGGGGGGCAGGGGTTCTTACGAGCAGTACTTC.

This rearrangement joins TRBV28 to TRBJ1-5; D is unresolved. The CDR3 covers 12 residues. V lost 3 bases and J 11 bases, leaving 11 bases between the germline ends. CDR1 is MDHEN, CDR2 SYDVKM, per germline. CDR3 coding DNA: TGTGCCAGCAGTTTTGTCGGGAGGGCCCAGCATTTT. It translates to CASSFVGRAQHF.

The V and J genes are TRBV7-2 and TRBJ2-2; 15 nucleotides line up with TRBD2. The germline CDR1 and CDR2 sequences are SGHTA and FQGNSA. The trim removed 2 bases at V and 11 bases at J, leaving 3 bases unmatched. The CDR3 is 15 amino acids. The CDR3 is CASSLLGLAGGELFF. CDR3 coding DNA: TGTGCCAGCAGCTTACTGGGACTAGCGGGAGGAGAGCTGTTTTTT.